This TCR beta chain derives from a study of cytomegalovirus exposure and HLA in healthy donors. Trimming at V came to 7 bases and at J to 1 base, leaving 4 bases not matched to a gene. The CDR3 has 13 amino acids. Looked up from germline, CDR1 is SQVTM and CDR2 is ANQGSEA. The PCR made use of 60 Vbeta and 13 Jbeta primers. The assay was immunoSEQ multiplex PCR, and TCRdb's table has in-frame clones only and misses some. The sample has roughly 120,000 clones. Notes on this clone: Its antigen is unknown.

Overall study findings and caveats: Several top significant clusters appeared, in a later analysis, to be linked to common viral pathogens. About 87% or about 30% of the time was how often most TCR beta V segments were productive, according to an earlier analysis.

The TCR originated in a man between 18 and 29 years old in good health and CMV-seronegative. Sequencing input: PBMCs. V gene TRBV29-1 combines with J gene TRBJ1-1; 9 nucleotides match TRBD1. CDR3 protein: CSGGGQGNTEAFF. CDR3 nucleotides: TGCAGCGGGGGGGGACAGGGGAACACTGAAGCTTTCTTT.